This section outlines one T cell receptor beta chain sequence together with its context. This clonotype has ten or more counts. Its antigen has not been determined. Base qualities are not at hand, and no much larger clone is one base apart. The sample originates from a study of T cells in Graves' hyperthyroidism and ophthalmopathy (dated by TCRdb to the late 2010s). Broadly, across the study: Peripheral blood samples were taken at the time of initial diagnosis, prior to any treatment. The 100 discovery patients were randomly split 7:3 into training and test sets. In addition, the study compared T-cell repertoires in thyroid tissue and in blood from roughly 6 Graves' hyperthyroidism patients. Prospective prediction of ophthalmopathy was tested in an independent validation cohort consisting of about 20 hyperthyroidism patients and over 15 patients who later progressed to ophthalmopathy. Following sampling, methimazole starting at 30 mg daily was given to hyperthyroidism patients, and high-dose intravenous methylprednisolone was given to ophthalmopathy patients. To identify distinguishing TCR V-J signatures, a discovery cohort of some 100 patients was used, comprising 43 with Graves' ophthalmopathy and around 57 with stable Graves' hyperthyroidism. The paper describes TCR Vbeta CDR3 sequencing of 140 or so peripheral blood samples, made up of approximately 40 ophthalmopathy patients, around 73 hyperthyroidism patients and roughly 17 progressor patients.

TCR beta CDR3 regions were amplified from RNA transcripts. The TCR CDR3 was subjected to a first round of RT-PCR using the HTBI primer set and the Qiagen OneStep RT-PCR kit. The libraries were constructed in a second round of multiplex PCR and then size-selected and purified. Paired-end sequencing of the libraries was performed with 100 bp reads on an Illumina HiSeq2000. As for the original processing: SOAPnuke was used to process the raw data, with reads discarded if the reads contained adapters or uncalled bases, had a mean Phred below 15, or lacked an exact constant-primer or identifier match. COPE v1.2.5 was used to merge high-quality paired reads, and clonotypes were defined as unique nucleotide sequences. MiTCR v1.1 was used to align clonotypes to the IMGT TRBV, TRBD and TRBJ reference segments. The analysis was restricted to V-J combinations with a frequency above 0.0001, which together covered approximately 99% of the repertoires. The TCS score was defined as F50 (clonal expansion) divided by E x V (chaos), with BLOSUM62-based TCRdist calculated between CDR3 peptides within each V-J. Welch's t-statistics and random forest reduced just over 500 V-J features to roughly 13, which were used in a naive Bayes classifier (R e1071). Clones were called with MiXCR by TCRdb after fastp trimmed the public reads at Q25, and only in-frame beta chains were retained. Identical CDR3 proteins give one entry, which carries the most common genes and DNA. In this record, the V and J calls reflect TCRdb's handling and not the investigators' own analysis. Recorded for this sample are fewer than 550,000 distinct CDR3 sequences; 15% to 19% of them occurred a single time. Clones ranked in the top ten supply 13% to 15% of the sample.

Inclusive of the bounding cysteine and phenylalanine, the CDR3 is 15 residues long. The sequence is cut down to CDR3 DNA, 45 bases in frame from base 1. Relative to germline, V is 6 bases shorter and J is 8 bases shorter, with 19 bases between their ends. Stable Graves' hyperthyroidism was defined as the absence of progression to ophthalmopathy over 18 months of follow-up. Hyperthyroidism patients were newly diagnosed, had a disease duration of under 2 months, and were aged 18 to 65 years. Exclusion was applied to patients with uncontrolled infections, other autoimmune diseases, pregnancy or lactation. Clinical symptoms, serum thyroxine and TRAb, thyroid ultrasound, and orbital computed tomography formed the basis for the diagnoses. PBMCs were separated from approximately 10 ml of fresh peripheral blood using Ficoll-Paque density gradient centrifugation. Trizol reagent was used to extract total RNA, and RNA quality was then checked on an Agilent 2100 Bioanalyzer.

Here is what the overall study found, with its caveats: In validation, progression to ophthalmopathy was predicted by the model with more than 65% sensitivity and 72.22% specificity, a median of approximately 6.5 months before onset. No statistical method was used to set the sample size in advance, and investigators knew the group allocation. In cross-validation, a model built on a 13 V-J signature told ophthalmopathy apart from stable hyperthyroidism with roughly 87% sensitivity and around 83% specificity, and in testing the same model reached 80%/75%. Most expanded thyroid clonotypes (frequency above 0.001) were also detected in blood, a finding suggesting that blood repertoires may reflect thyroid immune responses.

What was sequenced was blood. The TCR originated in a woman aged 18-29 years with Graves' hyperthyroidism. The receptor chain draws on TRBV12-3 or TRBV12-4 and TRBJ1-4; TRBD1 could be the D gene, as 6 bases match. The CDR3 region reads CASSFDEGVREKLFF. Read as DNA, the sequence is TGTGCCAGCAGCTTCGACGAGGGGGTTCGGGAAAAACTGTTTTTT.